The 18 T cell receptor beta chains below all came from one sample that was sequenced in a study of cytomegalovirus exposure and HLA in healthy donors. The table came from immunoSEQ multiplex PCR; TCRdb's copy has only in-frame clones and leaves some out. The data contain under 400,000 clones, about nine tenths of them singletons. The sequencing sample was made of PBMCs. The source is a woman younger than 30 in good health and CMV-seronegative.

The gene calls are TRBV9 and TRBJ2-3; D gene uncertain. V lost 0 bases, J lost 3 bases, and 11 bases lay in between. There are 15 residues in the CDR3. CDR1 is SGDLS and CDR2 is YYNGEE in the germline V gene. CDR3 sequence: CASSVALVRTDTQYF. CDR3 DNA sequence: TGTGCCAGCAGCGTAGCTCTAGTGAGGACAGATACGCAGTATTTT.

This chain links TRBV9 with TRBJ2-7; 7 nucleotides match TRBD1. V was clipped by 4 bases and J by 0 bases; unmatched bases: 4. The germline V gene has CDR1 SGDLS and CDR2 YYNGEE. The CDR3 is 14 amino acids. The CDR3 nucleotides are TGTGCCAGCAGCAACCGGGACAGCTCCTACGAGCAGTACTTC. Translating gives CASSNRDSSYEQYF.

V gene TRBV27 combines with J gene TRBJ2-3; 7 nucleotides line up with TRBD2. This CDR3 is 16 amino acids long. CDR1 and CDR2 from the germline V gene are MNHEY and SMNVEV (reference sequence). The J segment lost 0 bases and the V segment lost 5 bases, leaving 8 bases of the junction unmatched. The chain's CDR3 is CASSLRDYLSTDTQYF. In DNA form, the CDR3 reads TGTGCCAGCAGTCTCAGGGACTACTTAAGCACAGATACGCAGTATTTT.

This clone was seen once. CDR3 nucleotides: TGTGCCAGCAATCCCCCTCCCGGGAGGATGGGCTCAGATACGCAGTATTTT. Translation gives CASNPPPGRMGSDTQYF. V is TRBV28 and J is TRBJ2-3; 7 nucleotides agree with TRBD2. J gave up 4 bases and V 7 bases, and 17 bases lay outside the gene matches. Germline-derived CDR1 and CDR2 are MDHEN and SYDVKM. The CDR3 is 17 amino acids.

In DNA, the CDR3 is TGTGCCTGGAAAGCGGGACTTCCGGGGGTGAGGGAGCAGTTCTTC. It encodes CAWKAGLPGVREQFF. The V call is TRBV30, the J call TRBJ2-1; 7 positions agree with TRBD2. The germline gives CDR1 GTSNPN, CDR2 SVGIG (reference sequence). J lost 10 bases, V lost 4 bases, and 16 bases had no gene match. The length of the CDR3 is 15 residues.

The CDR3 here is CASSFEILAENEQFF. The CDR3 nucleotides read TGTGCCAGCAGCTTCGAGATCTTAGCGGAGAATGAGCAGTTCTTC. The rearrangement uses TRBV7-9 and TRBJ2-1; D is possibly TRBD2 (6 bases). V lost 3 bases and J lost 7, with 16 bases in between. CDR3 length: 15 residues. CDR1 is SEHNR, CDR2 FQNEAQ, per germline (reference sequence).

V and J are TRBV2 and TRBJ1-2; D uncertain. This CDR3 comprises 11 residues. Trimming left V 6 bases short and J 3 bases short, with 5 bases between. CDR1 and CDR2 from the germline V gene are SNHLY and FYNNEI. The CDR3 coding sequence is TGTGCCAGCAGGAGGGACTATGGCTACACCTTC. Its translation: CASRRDYGYTF.

The V gene is TRBV7-2, the J gene TRBJ2-7, with 7 positions matching TRBD1. Germline V gene lookup returns CDR1 SGHTA and CDR2 FQGNSA. The CDR3 length is 17 residues. V shed 5 bases and J 7 bases; nucleotides not matched to a gene: 20. The DNA of the CDR3 is TGTGCCAGCAGCACTCCGGGACAGCTTCTCCCTTTTGGAGAGCAGTACTTC. This translates into CASSTPGQLLPFGEQYF.

The chain uses TRBV11-2 and TRBJ2-1, with D possibly being TRBD1 (6 bases). V was shortened by 1 base and J by 9 bases, with 19 bases between the two germline ends. The CDR3 runs to 16 residues. Germline-derived CDR1 and CDR2 are SGHAT and FQNNGV. CDR3 residues: CASSLVAGQSLREQFF. In nucleotides, the CDR3 is TGTGCCAGCAGCTTAGTAGCAGGACAGAGTCTCCGTGAGCAGTTCTTC.

The chain's CDR3 is CASSLGAGFGEKLFF. In DNA form, the CDR3 reads TGCGCCAGCAGCTTGGGGGCAGGCTTCGGTGAAAAACTGTTTTTT. V gene TRBV5-1 combines with J gene TRBJ1-4; D is ambiguous. V was pared by 0 bases and J by 7 bases, with 13 bases between. Germline V gene lookup returns CDR1 SGHRS and CDR2 YFSETQ. This CDR3 has 15 residues.

The chain joins TRBV28 to TRBJ1-5, with 7 bases matching TRBD1. The V and J ends lost 5 bases and 8 bases, in that order; junction bases with no gene match: 12. This CDR3 has 15 amino acids. In germline, CDR1 is MDHEN, CDR2 SYDVKM. This chain's CDR3 is CASSRLATGEKPQHF. CDR3 coding DNA: TGTGCCAGCAGTCGCCTGGCAACAGGGGAGAAGCCCCAGCATTTT. Complete variable domain (other parts from reference TRBV28 and TRBJ1-5): DVKVTQSSRYLVKRTGEKVFLECVQDMDHENMFWYRQDPGLGLRLIYFSYDVKMKEKGDIPEGYSVSREKKERFSLILESASTNQTSMYLCASSRLATGEKPQHFGDGTRLSIL.

The chain is built from TRBV18 and TRBJ2-1; 9 bases are a match to TRBD1. CDR1 and CDR2 (germline): KGHSH, LQKENI. V lost 3 bases to trimming and J lost 9 bases; unmatched junction nucleotides: 3. The CDR3 consists of 13 residues. DNA of the CDR3: TGTGCCAGCTCACCGACAGGGGGGGGTGAGCAGTTCTTC. As protein: CASSPTGGGEQFF.

This rearrangement joins TRBV5-1 to TRBJ2-7; D call uncertain. Trimming removed 0 bases at V and 0 bases at J, with 10 bases between. Per germline, CDR1 SGHRS and CDR2 YFSETQ. The CDR3 runs to 15 residues. As DNA, the CDR3 is TGCGCCAGCAGCTTGGCTTTCTGGCTCTCCTACGAGCAGTACTTC. This codes for CASSLAFWLSYEQYF.

In this sample, this clone turned up once. The V gene is TRBV27, the J gene TRBJ1-1; 7 bases are a match to TRBD1. Looked up from germline, CDR1 is MNHEY and CDR2 is SMNVEV (reference sequence). The CDR3 runs to 14 residues. J gave up 4 bases and V 3 bases, and 5 bases lay outside the gene matches. The CDR3 coding sequence is TGTGCCAGCAGTTTCTCCAGGGGGGCCACTGAAGCTTTCTTT. This codes for CASSFSRGATEAFF.

Here the CDR3 reads CAWSVNSGRIYEQYF. The CDR3 region has the DNA TGTGCCTGGAGTGTAAATAGCGGGAGGATCTACGAGCAGTACTTC. The chain carries TRBV30 and TRBJ2-7, with 10 positions matching TRBD2. V trimming: 0 bases; J trimming: 3 bases; junction bases outside the gene matches: 5. Germline V gives CDR1 GTSNPN, CDR2 SVGIG (reference sequence). CDR3 length: 15 residues.

The rearrangement uses TRBV2 and TRBJ2-1; 9 bases match TRBD1. V shed 6 bases and J 3 bases; nucleotides not matched to a gene: 0. CDR3 length: 13 residues. In germline, CDR1 is SNHLY, CDR2 FYNNEI. The CDR3 DNA follows: TGTGCCAGCAGGGACAGGGGCTACAATGAGCAGTTCTTC. The encoded protein is CASRDRGYNEQFF.

V usage is TRBV11-2 and J usage is TRBJ2-7; 10 nucleotides match TRBD1. Germline-derived CDR1 and CDR2 are SGHAT and FQNNGV. The junction had 6 bases not matched to a gene; V was cut back by 5 bases and J by 5 bases. There are 14 residues in the CDR3. The CDR3 loop is CASSVWDRGDEQYF. CDR3 coding DNA: TGTGCCAGCAGCGTTTGGGACAGGGGAGACGAGCAGTACTTC.

The V call is TRBV6-4, the J call TRBJ1-1; unclear D gene. The V gene's germline CDR1 is MRHNA and CDR2 SNTAGT. The CDR3 is made up of 13 amino acids. The ends were cut back, 5 bases at V and 4 bases at J, with 11 bases in the middle. In DNA, the CDR3 is TGTGCCAGCAGTCTAGAGGGAGGCACTGAAGCTTTCTTT. It yields the protein CASSLEGGTEAFF.